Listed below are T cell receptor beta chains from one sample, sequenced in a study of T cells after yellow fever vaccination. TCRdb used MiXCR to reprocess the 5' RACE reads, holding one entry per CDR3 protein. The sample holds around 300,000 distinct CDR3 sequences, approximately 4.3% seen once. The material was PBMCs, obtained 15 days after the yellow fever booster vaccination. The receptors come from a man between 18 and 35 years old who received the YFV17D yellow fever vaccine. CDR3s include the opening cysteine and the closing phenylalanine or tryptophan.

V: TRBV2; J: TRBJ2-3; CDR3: CASSGRDSDTQYF
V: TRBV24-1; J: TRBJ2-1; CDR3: CATSDYDRAQGDEQFF
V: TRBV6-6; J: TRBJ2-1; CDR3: CASSTDDNEQFF
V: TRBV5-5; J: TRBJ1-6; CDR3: CASSFGTANSPLHF
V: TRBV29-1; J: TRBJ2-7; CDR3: CSVEDRGGTYEQYF
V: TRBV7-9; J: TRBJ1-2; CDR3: CASSKDRSYGYTF
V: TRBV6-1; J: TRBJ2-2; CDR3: CASSEAQQGNTGELFF
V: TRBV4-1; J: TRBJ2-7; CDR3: CASSHIGQGRGEQYF
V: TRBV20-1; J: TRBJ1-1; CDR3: CSASHEAGAFF
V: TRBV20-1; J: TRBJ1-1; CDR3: CSARTRGDGEAFF
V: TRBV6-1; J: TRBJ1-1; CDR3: CASSFRTEAFF
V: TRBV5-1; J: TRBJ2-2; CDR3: CASSFALAGVPGELFF
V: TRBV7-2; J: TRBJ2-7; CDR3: CASSLAGTYSPYEQYF
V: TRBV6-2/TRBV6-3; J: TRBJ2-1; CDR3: CASSYRGRGNEQFF
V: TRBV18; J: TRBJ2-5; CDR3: CASSPRIGDRGRETQYF
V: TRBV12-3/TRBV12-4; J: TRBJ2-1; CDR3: CASSRHSGGYNEQFF
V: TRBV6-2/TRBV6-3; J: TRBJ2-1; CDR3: CASSPLADEQFF
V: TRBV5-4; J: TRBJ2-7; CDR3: CASSPGDSTEQYF
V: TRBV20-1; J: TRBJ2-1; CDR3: CSAVGQGGDEQFF
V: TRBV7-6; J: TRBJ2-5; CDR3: CASSSTSGGLTQYF
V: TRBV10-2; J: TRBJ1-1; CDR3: CASRQVKNTEAFF
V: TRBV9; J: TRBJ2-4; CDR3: CASSGGLGGKNIQYF
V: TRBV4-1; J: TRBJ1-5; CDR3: CASSPTMGAGNYQPQHF
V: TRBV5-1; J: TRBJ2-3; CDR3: CASRGTVFTDTQYF
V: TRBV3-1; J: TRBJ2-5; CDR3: CASSPWDTQETQYF
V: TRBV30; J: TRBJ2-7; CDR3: CAWSHITAGQTYEQYF
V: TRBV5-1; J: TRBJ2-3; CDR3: CASSLVQGANTQYF
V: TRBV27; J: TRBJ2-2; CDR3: CASSLSGGHTGELFF
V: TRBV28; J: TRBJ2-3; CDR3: CASIQESLSSTDTQYF
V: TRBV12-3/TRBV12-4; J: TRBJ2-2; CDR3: CASIRDSRAGELFF
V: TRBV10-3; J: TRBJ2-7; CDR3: CAAESTGTEYEQYF
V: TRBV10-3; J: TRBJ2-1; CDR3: CAISGTISGYNEQFF
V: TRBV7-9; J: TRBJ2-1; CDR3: CASSSSPGVEQFF